These 10 T cell receptor beta chains were all obtained from the same sample, sequenced in a study of vaccination effects on CD4 cells after COVID-19. With the ViraFEST assay, the study expanded antigen-specific CD4+ T cells using viral peptide pools, then sequenced them. Cells that had been cultured for about 10 days were the source of isolated CD4+ T cells. Two doses of either BNT162b2 or mRNA-1273 were given to each participant. These receptors have no identified antigens. Assay: immunoSEQ multiplex PCR; the TCRdb copy retains only in-frame clones and omits some. The sample lists roughly 70,000 clones; around 70% were seen once. The sample in question was CD4+ T cells from PBMCs cultured with HCoV-229E spike peptides, obtained after COVID-19 vaccination. The receptors come from a human donor who received a COVID-19 vaccine.

In its sample, this clone was seen a few times. This sequence joins TRBV7-3 and TRBJ2-1; D possibly corresponds to TRBD2 (6 bases). Germline V gene lookup returns CDR1 SGHTA and CDR2 FQGTGA. V dropped 0 bases and J dropped 4 bases, with 10 bases sitting between them. CDR3 length: 15 residues. The CDR3 DNA reads as TGTGCCAGCAGCTTAACCCCCGGGGGTTACAATGAGCAGTTCTTC. Amino acids: CASSLTPGGYNEQFF.

The genes are TRBV11-2 and TRBJ2-4; D perhaps matches TRBD2 (7 bases). V lost 6 bases and J lost 3, with 18 bases in between. The V gene's germline CDR1 is SGHAT and CDR2 FQNNGV. The CDR3 extends over 16 amino acids. The CDR3 region is CASRDGGGVGKNIQYF. The CDR3 DNA sequence: TGTGCCAGCAGAGATGGAGGGGGGGTAGGCAAAAACATTCAGTACTTC.

This chain joins TRBV6-1 and TRBJ1-2, with a weak D call TRBD1 (5 bases). V was shortened by 0 bases and J by 4 bases, with 15 bases between the two germline ends. This CDR3 region has 16 residues. CDR1 and CDR2 (germline): MNHNS, SASEGT. CDR3 nucleotide sequence: TGTGCCAGCAGTGAAGCTGGTAGGGGAAAAGGCTATGGCTACACCTTC. Residues: CASSEAGRGKGYGYTF.

This clone occurred once. V is TRBV19 and J is TRBJ2-5; 12 nucleotides align to TRBD1. Trimming took 3 bases from V and 3 from J; bases not matched to a gene: 11. CDR1 and CDR2 from the germline V gene are LNHDA and SQIVND (reference sequence). CDR3 length: 18 residues. CDR3 protein: CASSMLRGTGGWKETQYF. The CDR3 nucleotides read TGTGCCAGTAGTATGCTTCGGGGGACAGGGGGCTGGAAAGAGACCCAGTACTTC.

The chain's CDR3 is CAWSPLNEKLFF. As DNA, the CDR3 is TGTGCCTGGAGTCCGTTAAATGAAAAACTGTTTTTT. The chain carries TRBV30 and TRBJ1-4; D gene uncertain. CDR1 GTSNPN and CDR2 SVGIG come from the germline V gene (reference sequence). This CDR3 is built from 12 residues. The V end lost 2 bases, the J end lost 5 bases, and 6 bases lay between the germline ends.

CDR3 DNA sequence: TGTGCCAGCAGCCAAAGACAGGGGGCCGGTAATGAGCAGTTCTTC. Amino acid sequence: CASSQRQGAGNEQFF. The chain uses TRBV14 and TRBJ2-1; TRBD1 matches at 10 bases. Trimming at V came to 2 bases and at J to 7 bases, leaving 5 bases not matched to a gene. This CDR3 is 15 amino acids long. The germline V gene has CDR1 SGHDN and CDR2 FVKESK. The full variable domain, with the rest looked up from reference TRBV14 and TRBJ2-1, is EAGVTQFPSHSVIEKGQTVTLRCDPISGHDNLYWYRRVMGKEIKFLLHFVKESKQDESGMPNNRFLAERTGGTYSTLKVQPAELEDSGVYFCASSQRQGAGNEQFFGPGTRLTVL.

This CDR3 is CASSVDGSYNEQFF. In DNA, the CDR3 is TGTGCCAGCAGCGTAGACGGGTCCTACAATGAGCAGTTCTTC. This sequence joins TRBV9 and TRBJ2-1; D gene unclear. Trimming stripped 0 bases from V and 1 base from J, with 5 bases between. In germline, CDR1 is SGDLS, CDR2 YYNGEE. This CDR3 has 14 amino acids.

The chain links TRBV24-1 to TRBJ2-3, with 9 bases identical to TRBD1. From germline, CDR1 is KGHDR and CDR2 SFDVKD. The CDR3 length is 15 residues. The V and J ends lost 3 bases and 4 bases, in that order; junction bases with no gene match: 4. The CDR3 is CATSDTQGASDTQYF. The CDR3 bases are TGTGCCACCAGTGATACACAGGGGGCGTCAGATACGCAGTATTTT.

The V call is TRBV29-1, the J call TRBJ1-1; 9 nucleotides line up with TRBD1. The CDR3 has 13 residues. Trimming at V came to 3 bases and at J to 10 bases, leaving 9 bases not matched to a gene. Germline V gene sequence: CDR1 SQVTM, CDR2 ANQGSEA. The CDR3 loop is CSVDKTGGDGAFF. As DNA, the CDR3 is TGCAGCGTTGATAAGACAGGGGGAGATGGAGCTTTCTTT.

In this sample, this clone turned up a few times. This chain connects TRBV11-1 to TRBJ1-1, with D possibly TRBD1 on 5 matching bases. The germline V and J ends were trimmed by 5 bases and 4 bases, with 14 bases remaining between them. CDR1 and CDR2 from the germline V gene are SGHAT and FQDESV (reference sequence). CDR3 length equals 14 residues. The CDR3, as DNA: TGTGCCAGCAGCGTGATCCAGGGTAGCACTGAAGCTTTCTTT. It codes for CASSVIQGSTEAFF.